Below, 24 T cell receptor beta chains from the same sample are listed, as sequenced in a study of T cells in Graves' hyperthyroidism and ophthalmopathy. RNA transcripts gave rise to amplified TCR beta CDR3 regions. First-round RT-PCR of the TCR CDR3 relied on the HTBI primer set. MiXCR was run by TCRdb on the multiplex PCR reads, yielding one entry per CDR3 protein. Of 490,000 or so distinct CDR3 sequences in the sample, about 20% were seen once. Sequencing used blood. The origin of the receptors is a woman aged 70 to 79 with Graves' ophthalmopathy.

Only a few counts were recorded for this clonotype. The chain recombines TRBV28 with TRBJ1-3; TRBD1 agrees at 9 bases. This CDR3 has 20 amino acids. V was clipped by 7 bases and J by 0 bases; unmatched bases: 19. Germline V CDR1 and CDR2: MDHEN, SYDVKM. The CDR3 loop is CASNPFTGTGTLFSGNTIYF. CDR3 bases: TGTGCCAGCAACCCTTTTACCGGGACAGGGACCCTCTTCTCTGGAAACACCATATATTTT.

The chain combines TRBV6-2 or TRBV6-3 with TRBJ2-3; 10 positions match TRBD2. Germline trimming cut 6 bases from V and 6 bases from J; bases unmatched to any gene: 9. Germline lookup yields CDR1 MNHEY and CDR2 SVGEGT. This CDR3 region has 15 residues. The CDR3 nucleotides are TGTGCCAGCAGCCTGAGGCCTAGCGGGAGTGATACGCAGTATTTT. It encodes CASSLRPSGSDTQYF.

This clonotype has only a few counts. The chain carries TRBV11-2 and TRBJ2-1, with 7 bases identical to TRBD2. The ends lost 0 bases at V and 2 bases at J; junction bases unmatched: 4. The CDR3 length is 16 residues. Per the germline V gene, CDR1 is SGHAT and CDR2 is FQNNGV. The CDR3 reads CASSLDPSGTYNEQFF. The CDR3, as DNA: TGTGCCAGCAGCTTAGACCCGAGCGGGACCTACAATGAGCAGTTCTTC.

The chain employs TRBV24-1 and TRBJ2-3; 8 bases agree with TRBD2. The V gene end was trimmed by 5 bases and the J gene end by 6 bases; junction bases not matched to a gene: 12. The germline V gene has CDR1 KGHDR and CDR2 SFDVKD. The CDR3 is made up of 16 amino acids. CDR3 region: CATSALSGGSGDTQYF. The DNA for the CDR3 is TGTGCCACCAGTGCGCTATCGGGAGGGTCTGGGGATACGCAGTATTTT.

This clonotype was observed a handful of times. The V gene is TRBV19, the J gene TRBJ2-1, with D possibly being TRBD1 or TRBD2 (5 bases each). The V gene's germline CDR1 is LNHDA and CDR2 SQIVND (reference sequence). Trimming cost V 7 bases and J 4 bases, with 17 bases left between them. CDR3 length: 15 amino acids. Here the CDR3 DNA reads TGTGCCAGTACTGATCCGGGACCACCATACAATGAGCAGTTCTTC. It yields the protein CASTDPGPPYNEQFF.

This clonotype turned up a few times. The chain has TRBV28 and TRBJ1-2; 7 bases line up with TRBD1. V was pared by 3 bases and J by 7 bases, with 11 bases of the junction left unmatched. The CDR3 is 15 amino acids. Germline assignment: CDR1 MDHEN and CDR2 SYDVKM. This CDR3 is CASSFPIRGGGGYTF. Here the CDR3 DNA reads TGTGCCAGCAGTTTTCCAATCAGGGGGGGGGGTGGCTACACCTTC.

This clonotype was found a few times. The chain has TRBV19 and TRBJ1-1, with a tentative D call TRBD1 (6 bases). The germline CDR1 and CDR2 sequences are LNHDA and SQIVND (reference sequence). Trimming took 3 bases from V and 2 from J, leaving 13 bases between them. CDR3 length equals 15 residues. CDR3 protein: CASSISAGANTEAFF. CDR3 nucleotides: TGTGCCAGTAGTATTTCTGCGGGGGCAAACACTGAAGCTTTCTTT. The full variable domain, completed using reference TRBV19 and TRBJ1-1, is DGGITQSPKYLFRKEGQNVTLSCEQNLNHDAMYWYRQDPGQGLRLIYYSQIVNDFQKGDIAEGYSVSREKKESFPLTVTSAQKNPTAFYLCASSISAGANTEAFFGQGTRLTVV.

The chain recombines TRBV11-2 with TRBJ1-2, with D hard to call. The CDR3 contains 14 residues. Germline-derived CDR1 and CDR2 are SGHAT and FQNNGV. Trimming took 1 base from V and 7 from J, leaving 13 bases between them. For the CDR3, the DNA is TGTGCCAGCAGCTTAGCTCCGGGAATGCGTGGCTACACCTTC. The encoded protein is CASSLAPGMRGYTF.

This clonotype was seen more than once but under ten times. The chain uses TRBV9 and TRBJ1-1, with unresolved D. Deletions cut 6 bases from V and 0 bases from J, with 18 bases between. Germline V gene data show CDR1 as SGDLS and CDR2 as YYNGEE. The CDR3 totals 16 residues. Here the CDR3 DNA reads TGTGCCAGCACCGACGGTAACAGTCCTATGAACACTGAAGCTTTCTTT. Amino acid sequence: CASTDGNSPMNTEAFF.

This clonotype showed up just once. At one end the junction does not follow the germline gene, possibly because of a read error. CDR3 DNA: TGCAGTGCCATAAATGTTGGACAGCAAGAGACCCACTACTTC. Amino acid sequence: CSAINVGQQETHYF. The genes are TRBV20-1 and TRBJ2-5; maybe TRBD1 (6 bases). Germline lookup yields CDR1 DFQATT and CDR2 SNEGSKA (reference sequence). The length of the CDR3 is 14 residues.

This clonotype was counted a single time. The CDR3 spells CASSLVLVGTDTQYF. The CDR3 nucleotides read TGCGCCAGCAGCTTGGTACTAGTAGGCACAGATACGCAGTATTTT. The chain combines TRBV5-1 with TRBJ2-3; D possibly corresponds to TRBD2 (5 bases). Germline CDR1 SGHRS, CDR2 YFSETQ. This CDR3 spans 15 amino acids. Trimming took off 0 bases at V and 1 base at J, with 9 bases between the two ends.

The sample holds a few counts of this clonotype. The chain recombines TRBV6-1 with TRBJ2-3; D is ambiguous. Trimming cost V 5 bases and J 0 bases, with 12 bases left between them. Germline V CDR1 and CDR2: MNHNS, SASEGT. This CDR3 has 15 residues. The CDR3 region is CASSFSPASTDTQYF. CDR3 bases: TGTGCCAGCAGTTTTTCCCCCGCTAGCACAGATACGCAGTATTTT.

CDR3 in amino acids: CASSTEGQLKLFF. In DNA form, the CDR3 reads TGTGCCAGCAGCACAGAGGGACAGTTAAAACTGTTTTTT. V is TRBV7-9 and J is TRBJ1-4; 7 bases match TRBD1. The CDR3 contains 13 residues. V lost 5 bases, J lost 10 bases, and 7 bases stayed unmatched. Germline V lookup: CDR1 SEHNR, CDR2 FQNEAQ (reference sequence). Drawing the rest from reference TRBV7-9 and TRBJ1-4, the complete variable domain is DTGVSQNPRHKITKRGQNVTFRCDPISEHNRLYWYRQTLGQGPEFLTYFQNEAQLEKSRLLSDRFSAERPKGSFSTLEIQRTEQGDSAMYLCASSTEGQLKLFFGSGTQLSVL.

DNA for the CDR3: TGTGCCAGCAGCCCCCGGGACAGGGGTATCGGACAGCCCCAGCATTTT. Translation gives CASSPRDRGIGQPQHF. The chain links TRBV6-1 to TRBJ1-5; 10 bases agree with TRBD1. The V gene's germline CDR1 is MNHNS and CDR2 SASEGT. This CDR3 is 16 amino acids long. The V and J ends lost 6 bases and 7 bases, in that order; junction bases with no gene match: 12.

This clonotype was counted only a few times. This chain links TRBV12-3 or TRBV12-4 with TRBJ2-2; 7 nucleotides match TRBD2. V lost 5 bases to trimming and J lost 4 bases; unmatched junction nucleotides: 7. The CDR3 runs to 15 residues. In DNA, the CDR3 is TGTGCCAGCAGTCCCCGGGGGGTCACCACCGGGGAGCTGTTTTTT. It yields the protein CASSPRGVTTGELFF.

This clonotype has a handful of counts. The chain recombines TRBV7-9 with TRBJ2-2; D gene ambiguous. CDR1 SEHNR and CDR2 FQNEAQ come from the germline V gene (reference sequence). There are 15 residues in the CDR3. Trimming took off 1 base at V and 0 bases at J, with 6 bases between the two ends. The CDR3, as DNA: TGTGCCAGCAGCTTAGTGTGGTCGAACACCGGGGAGCTGTTTTTT. This encodes CASSLVWSNTGELFF. The whole variable domain, filled in from reference TRBV7-9 and TRBJ2-2, reads DTGVSQNPRHKITKRGQNVTFRCDPISEHNRLYWYRQTLGQGPEFLTYFQNEAQLEKSRLLSDRFSAERPKGSFSTLEIQRTEQGDSAMYLCASSLVWSNTGELFFGEGSRLTVL.

V gene TRBV6-2 or TRBV6-3 combines with J gene TRBJ2-1; D perhaps matches TRBD1 (6 bases). This CDR3 is built from 11 residues. Trimming took off 5 bases at V and 13 bases at J, with 12 bases between the two ends. Germline CDR1 reads MNHEY; CDR2 reads SVGEGT. CDR3 nucleotides: TGTGCCAGCAGTACTGGGGGCCCCCAGTTCTTC. Its protein is CASSTGGPQFF.

The rearrangement joins TRBV25-1 to TRBJ2-2; D may correspond to TRBD1 or TRBD2 (6 bases each). Germline V CDR1 and CDR2: MGHDK, SYGVNS. The CDR3 covers 14 residues. V lost 8 bases to trimming and J lost 8 bases, with 18 bases between them. The CDR3 here is CASGEQGRFGELFF. The CDR3, as DNA: TGTGCCAGCGGGGAGCAGGGGAGGTTTGGGGAGCTGTTTTTT. The entire variable domain, with the rest obtained from reference TRBV25-1 and TRBJ2-2, is as follows: EADIYQTPRYLVIGTGKKITLECSQTMGHDKMYWYQQDPGMELHLIHYSYGVNSTEKGDLSSESTVSRIRTEHFPLTLESARPSHTSQYLCASGEQGRFGELFFGEGSRLTVL.

This clonotype was seen a single time. A read error is possible here, since a much larger clone lies one base away. In this CDR3 the conserved last residue, phenylalanine or tryptophan, is missing, so a read error is likely. This chain joins TRBV6-4 and TRBJ1-1, with D perhaps matching TRBD1 (6 bases). This CDR3 is 15 amino acids long. Germline CDR1 MRHNA, CDR2 SNTAGT. V dropped 6 bases and J dropped 0 bases, with 14 bases sitting between them. The CDR3 sequence: CASRAWGDMNTEAFL. CDR3 coding DNA: TGTGCCAGCAGGGCTTGGGGGGACATGAACACTGAAGCTTTCCTT.

The chain joins TRBV25-1 to TRBJ1-3; 9 positions match TRBD1. Germline V CDR1 and CDR2: MGHDK, SYGVNS. Germline trimming cut 4 bases from V and 0 bases from J; bases unmatched to any gene: 10. The CDR3 consists of 18 residues. The CDR3 coding sequence is TGTGCCAGCAGTGGACCCCTAACAGGGGGCCGCTCTGGAAACACCATATATTTT. As protein: CASSGPLTGGRSGNTIYF.

Many counts were recorded for this clonotype. V is TRBV11-2 and J is TRBJ2-7, with 7 bases matching TRBD1. The V gene's germline CDR1 is SGHAT and CDR2 FQNNGV. J gave up 0 bases and V 6 bases, and 2 bases lay outside the gene matches. This CDR3 is 13 amino acids long. CDR3 nucleotide sequence: TGTGCCAGCAGGACAGGGAGCTCCTACGAGCAGTACTTC. This sequence encodes CASRTGSSYEQYF.

This chain joins TRBV7-9 and TRBJ2-7, with D perhaps TRBD1 (6 bases). Germline CDR1 reads SEHNR; CDR2 reads FQNEAQ (reference sequence). The CDR3 loop spans 15 amino acids. V shed 4 bases and J shed 7 bases, with 20 bases lying between them. DNA of the CDR3: TGTGCCAGCAGCTCTACCGGGACACTCCTAGGGGAGCAGTACTTC. Encoded protein: CASSSTGTLLGEQYF.

The sample holds many counts of this clonotype. This chain links TRBV2 with TRBJ2-7, with 13 nucleotides matching TRBD2. The J segment lost 7 bases and the V segment lost 7 bases, leaving 7 bases of the junction unmatched. CDR1 SNHLY and CDR2 FYNNEI come from the germline V gene. This CDR3 is 14 amino acids long. This CDR3 is CASNGGLAGDEQYF. The DNA of the CDR3 is TGTGCCAGCAACGGAGGACTAGCGGGAGATGAGCAGTACTTC.

This clonotype was observed at least ten times. V is TRBV5-1 and J is TRBJ1-5, with unresolved D. Germline CDR1 is SGHRS and CDR2 is YFSETQ. The CDR3 totals 15 residues. V lost 4 bases to trimming and J lost 5 bases, with 16 bases between them. This chain's CDR3 is CASSGGLGGDQPQHF. Written as DNA, the CDR3 is TGCGCCAGCAGCGGTGGATTGGGCGGCGATCAGCCCCAGCATTTT.